This T cell receptor beta chain appears in the sequencing data of a study of metastatic and nonmetastatic thyroid tumors. None of the patients had undergone any treatment ahead of thyroid surgery. This clone was seen a few times. CDR1 LGHNA and CDR2 YNFKEQ come from the germline V gene. Deletions cut 0 bases from V and 6 bases from J, with 9 bases between. The CDR3 is made up of 14 amino acids. Study processing details: The study's classifier, a distant-metastasis tool for papillary thyroid cancer, was built using CDR3 differences across clinicopathological groups. TCRdb reanalyzed the PCR reads via MiXCR. The V and J calls reflect TCRdb's pipeline rather than the authors' work. The sample shows about 35,000 clones, around 31% of them seen only once.

The source of this sequence is a female donor with papillary thyroid cancer or a benign thyroid nodule (not recorded which). Some clones in this sample may be carry-over from other donors' samples. The sample was tumor tissue. The J gene is TRBJ1-5, the V gene TRBV4-2, with TRBD1 as a possible D gene (5 bases). The CDR3 sequence is CASSQDAGSQPQHF. For the CDR3, the DNA is TGTGCCAGCAGCCAAGATGCAGGGAGTCAGCCCCAGCATTTT.